The 25 T cell receptor beta chains presented below share a single source sample, sequenced in a study of identical twins. TCRdb ran MiXCR on the 5' RACE reads and lists one entry per CDR3 protein. The repertoire has nearly 650,000 distinct CDR3 sequences, roughly 7.1% of them found once; the top ten carry around 1.6%. These sequences were also reported in another study, on yellow fever vaccine responses in identical twins.

Sequenced input: PBMCs. Source of these receptors: a woman aged 18-29 years in good health.

There are many counts of this clonotype. The V gene is TRBV5-1, the J gene TRBJ2-1, with 10 bases lining up with TRBD2. The germline V gene encodes CDR1 SGHRS and CDR2 YFSETQ. J was trimmed by 6 bases and V by 5 bases; bases with no gene match: 8. The CDR3 extends over 15 amino acids. CDR3 in DNA: TGCGCCAGCAGTGGCCTAGCGGGAGTCGGCAATGAGCAGTTCTTC. As protein: CASSGLAGVGNEQFF. Based on the CDR3 plus reference TRBV5-1 and TRBJ2-1, the full variable domain is KAGVTQTPRYLIKTRGQQVTLSCSPISGHRSVSWYQQTPGQGLQFLFEYFSETQRNKGNFPGRFSGRQFSNSRSEMNVSTLELGDSALYLCASSGLAGVGNEQFFGPGTRLTVL.

The chain links TRBV2 to TRBJ1-6; TRBD1 is a possible D gene (5 bases). Germline loops: CDR1 SNHLY, CDR2 FYNNEI. The V end was cut by 7 bases, the J end by 7 bases, with 11 bases between. The CDR3 has 13 amino acids. This chain's CDR3 is CASNPGGNSPLHF. CDR3 DNA sequence: TGTGCCAGCAACCCGGGGGGGAATTCACCCCTCCACTTT.

This clonotype was seen ten or more times. The chain couples TRBV2 to TRBJ1-1; 10 positions match TRBD1. CDR1 is SNHLY, CDR2 FYNNEI, per germline. Trimming took 5 bases from V and 5 from J; bases not matched to a gene: 5. This CDR3 region has 14 residues. The chain's CDR3 is CASSSDRGGTEAFF. The CDR3 DNA sequence: TGTGCCAGCAGTTCGGACAGGGGGGGGACTGAAGCTTTCTTT.

The gene calls are TRBV12-3 or TRBV12-4 and TRBJ2-5, with unresolved D. CDR3 length equals 13 residues. With 7 bases removed from V and 7 bases from J, the gap between germline ends came to 16 bases. CDR3 region: CASIRGVYGTQYF. CDR3 DNA: TGTGCCAGCATTCGTGGGGTTTACGGGACCCAGTACTTC.

This clonotype appeared a few times. This chain links TRBV20-1 with TRBJ1-1; unclear D gene. V was pared by 6 bases and J by 0 bases, with 8 bases between. The CDR3 sequence is 12 residues long. Germline V gene lookup returns CDR1 DFQATT and CDR2 SNEGSKA (reference sequence). CDR3 sequence (DNA): TGCAGTGCGCAGGTAATGAACACTGAAGCTTTCTTT. Encoded protein: CSAQVMNTEAFF.

The sample holds many counts of this clonotype. The chain links TRBV12-3 or TRBV12-4 to TRBJ2-7; 11 nucleotides align to TRBD1. J gave up 2 bases and V 6 bases, and 6 bases lay outside the gene matches. CDR3 length equals 15 residues. The CDR3 region has the DNA TGTGCCAGCAGCGTAGGACAGGGGGCAACCTACGAGCAGTACTTC. This encodes CASSVGQGATYEQYF.

This clonotype has more than one count but fewer than ten. The chain employs TRBV28 and TRBJ1-3; D remains ambiguous. The CDR3 has 14 residues. Germline assignment: CDR1 MDHEN and CDR2 SYDVKM. The V end lost 1 base, the J end lost 5 bases, and 9 bases lay between the germline ends. CDR3 bases: TGTGCCAGCAGTTTATACGACCTAAGAAACACCATATATTTT. Residues: CASSLYDLRNTIYF.

The table lists this clonotype with many counts. The chain is built from TRBV20-1 and TRBJ2-7; the match to TRBD2 covers 7 bases. This CDR3 has 15 amino acids. V was pared by 0 bases and J by 3 bases, with 8 bases of the junction left unmatched. Germline-derived CDR1 and CDR2 are DFQATT and SNEGSKA (reference sequence). CDR3 sequence: CSARDRASGGYEQYV. CDR3 nucleotide sequence: TGCAGTGCTAGAGATAGGGCTAGCGGTGGCTACGAGCAGTACGTC.

This clonotype was seen a handful of times. V gene TRBV28 combines with J gene TRBJ2-1; D gene ambiguous. There are 15 residues in the CDR3. V gave up 3 bases and J gave up 6 bases, with 15 bases separating them. The V gene's germline CDR1 is MDHEN and CDR2 SYDVKM. The CDR3 protein is CASSFGLVSGNEQFF. For the CDR3, the DNA is TGTGCCAGCAGTTTTGGGCTAGTATCCGGCAATGAGCAGTTCTTC. Drawing the rest from reference TRBV28 and TRBJ2-1, the complete variable domain is DVKVTQSSRYLVKRTGEKVFLECVQDMDHENMFWYRQDPGLGLRLIYFSYDVKMKEKGDIPEGYSVSREKKERFSLILESASTNQTSMYLCASSFGLVSGNEQFFGPGTRLTVL.

Worth noting for this clonotype: This may be a read error: a much more frequent sequence differs by one nucleotide. The chain uses TRBV20-1 and TRBJ2-3; weak D call: TRBD2 (5 bases). This CDR3 region has 16 residues. CDR1 and CDR2 from the germline V gene are DFQATT and SNEGSKA (reference sequence). CDR3 in DNA: TGCTGTGCTAGAGATCTCGAGAGGAGGACCACAGATACGCAGTATTTT. It specifies CCARDLERRTTDTQYF.

This clonotype was seen repeatedly, ten times or more. The V gene is TRBV20-1, the J gene TRBJ2-5; D not certain. Trimming cost V 3 bases and J 1 base, with 12 bases left between them. The CDR3 length is 14 residues. CDR1 and CDR2 from the germline V gene are DFQATT and SNEGSKA (reference sequence). This CDR3 is CSASFVQFQETQYF. The CDR3 nucleotides are TGCAGTGCTAGTTTTGTCCAGTTCCAAGAGACCCAGTACTTC.

The J gene is TRBJ2-5, the V gene TRBV24-1; TRBD2 agrees at 15 bases. The CDR3 contains 20 residues. The germline V gene has CDR1 KGHDR and CDR2 SFDVKD. V shed 1 base and J 4 bases; nucleotides not matched to a gene: 12. CDR3 amino acids: CATSDFGTGGLAGGRETQYF. DNA for the CDR3: TGTGCCACCAGTGATTTCGGGACGGGGGGACTAGCGGGAGGAAGAGAGACCCAGTACTTC.

The DNA of the CDR3 is TGTGCCAGCAGTGAAGAGACCAGTAGCTCCTACGAGCAGTACTTC. It is translated as CASSEETSSSYEQYF. V usage is TRBV2 and J usage is TRBJ2-7; D remains unclear. Germline V gives CDR1 SNHLY, CDR2 FYNNEI. This CDR3 region has 15 residues. V lost 1 base to trimming and J lost 0 bases, with 10 bases between them.

This clonotype was observed a handful of times. The chain recombines TRBV5-6 with TRBJ2-7; D gene uncertain. Germline V gene data show CDR1 as SGHDT and CDR2 as YYEEEE. The CDR3 is 15 residues long. Deletions cut 4 bases from V and 0 bases from J, with 14 bases between. CDR3 nucleotides: TGTGCCAGCAGCGGTTGGGCGGCTAACTCCTACGAGCAGTACTTC. Translated, it gives CASSGWAANSYEQYF.

The V call is TRBV12-3 or TRBV12-4, the J call TRBJ2-1; tentative D call: TRBD1 (6 bases). CDR3 length: 11 amino acids. V was shortened by 5 bases and J by 10 bases, with 9 bases between the two germline ends. The CDR3 DNA follows: TGTGCCAGCAGTGCCGGGACAGAGCAGTTCTTC. Amino acids: CASSAGTEQFF.

The gene calls are TRBV12-3 or TRBV12-4 and TRBJ2-1; perhaps D is TRBD1 or TRBD2 (5 bases each). Trimming removed 1 base from V and 5 bases from J, with 18 bases in between. The CDR3 is made up of 17 amino acids. The DNA of the CDR3 is TGTGCCAGCAGTTTAGGAAGGGGCGGACGGGGTGACAATGAGCAGTTCTTC. Its protein is CASSLGRGGRGDNEQFF.

V usage is TRBV29-1 and J usage is TRBJ1-2; 8 positions match TRBD1. Germline trimming cut 4 bases from V and 4 bases from J; bases unmatched to any gene: 5. The CDR3 is made up of 13 amino acids. The germline V gene encodes CDR1 SQVTM and CDR2 ANQGSEA. The CDR3 sequence: CSVGTGSGYGYTF. CDR3 nucleotide sequence: TGCAGCGTTGGGACAGGGTCCGGCTATGGCTACACCTTC.

This clonotype has more than one count but fewer than ten. The V and J genes are TRBV6-6 and TRBJ2-2, with TRBD1 identical over 7 bases. V shed 6 bases, J shed 6 bases, and the junction held 4 bases outside the gene matches. Germline V gives CDR1 MNHNY, CDR2 SVGAGI (reference sequence). The CDR3 has 13 residues. CDR3 loop: CASRDDRAGELFF. CDR3 sequence (DNA): TGTGCCAGCAGGGACGACAGGGCCGGGGAGCTGTTTTTT.

This clonotype occurred many times. V and J are TRBV4-1 and TRBJ2-7; D is possibly TRBD2 (5 bases). V lost 4 bases and J 0 bases, leaving 16 bases between the germline ends. CDR1 is MGHRA and CDR2 is YSYEKL in the germline V gene. There are 16 residues in the CDR3. CDR3 bases: TGCGCCAGCAGCCCCAAACCGGGATTTAGCTCCTACGAGCAGTACTTC. Protein sequence: CASSPKPGFSSYEQYF.

This clonotype was picked up many times. The rearrangement joins TRBV4-1 to TRBJ1-4; TRBD1 is a possible D gene (5 bases). Trimming took off 1 base at V and 6 bases at J, with 12 bases between the two ends. CDR1 MGHRA and CDR2 YSYEKL come from the germline V gene. The CDR3 consists of 15 residues. The CDR3 reads CASSQVRGKDEKLFF. CDR3 in DNA: TGCGCCAGCAGCCAAGTGCGGGGGAAGGATGAAAAACTGTTTTTT.

In this sample, this clonotype turned up many times. The chain couples TRBV4-2 to TRBJ2-1, with 9 bases that match TRBD2. V lost 3 bases and J lost 0; bases outside the gene matches: 6. CDR1 LGHNA and CDR2 YNFKEQ come from the germline V gene. This CDR3 contains 17 residues. CDR3 nucleotide sequence: TGTGCCAGCAGCCAGGATCTAGCGGGGAGCTCCTACAATGAGCAGTTCTTC. This codes for CASSQDLAGSSYNEQFF.

The V call is TRBV29-1, the J call TRBJ1-2; 8 nucleotides agree with TRBD1. Per the germline V gene, CDR1 is SQVTM and CDR2 is ANQGSEA. Trimming cost V 3 bases and J 3 bases; bases outside gene matches: 6. The CDR3 extends over 14 amino acids. The CDR3 reads CSVDPQGGDYGYTF. CDR3 in DNA: TGCAGCGTTGACCCACAGGGGGGCGACTATGGCTACACCTTC.

The chain uses TRBV15 and TRBJ1-5, with 7 nucleotides matching TRBD1. With V trimmed by 4 bases and J by 9 bases, 9 bases remained unmatched. The CDR3 sequence is 14 residues long. Germline V CDR1 and CDR2: LNHNV, YYDKDF (reference sequence). The CDR3 sequence is CATSIGTAITPQHF. The CDR3 DNA reads as TGTGCCACCAGCATTGGGACAGCCATAACGCCCCAGCATTTT.

In its sample, this clonotype was seen a few times. The V and J genes are TRBV12-3 or TRBV12-4 and TRBJ2-3; TRBD2 is a possible D gene (6 bases). The CDR3 is 14 amino acids. The V end was cut by 7 bases, the J end by 2 bases, with 13 bases between. The CDR3 loop is CASINSGYTDTQYF. The CDR3, as DNA: TGTGCCAGCATCAATAGCGGCTACACAGATACGCAGTATTTT.

The V and J genes are TRBV5-6 and TRBJ2-6; unclear D gene. V was shortened by 6 bases and J by 0 bases, with 10 bases between the two germline ends. Germline CDR1 is SGHDT and CDR2 is YYEEEE. The CDR3 runs 15 residues. CDR3 nucleotides: TGTGCCAGCACCGTATGGGGCTCTGGGGCCAACGTCCTGACTTTC. Amino acids: CASTVWGSGANVLTF.